This TCR beta chain was sequenced during a study of PD-1 blockade in mismatch repair-deficient tumors. Study-level background: Enrolled about 2012-2016, patients had progressing, pretreated mismatch repair-deficient cancers of about twelve types.

Deletions cut 6 bases from V and 5 bases from J, with 14 bases between. Germline V lookup: CDR1 MNHNS, CDR2 SASEGT. The CDR3 runs to 14 residues. PCR or immunohistochemistry showed mismatch repair deficiency in every enrolled patient. A few pembrolizumab responders had their TCRs sequenced. Study outcomes and limitations: Tumor-resident clones, often absent from pretreatment blood, expanded after pembrolizumab and then contracted.

Libraries were prepared by immunoSEQ multiplex PCR; TCRdb keeps only in-frame clonotypes and omits some of them. The sample lists about 110,000 clones, 70% to 80% occurring once. A remark on this clone: Its cognate antigen is unknown.

This sequence originates from an adult with mismatch repair-deficient cancer. The material sequenced was peripheral blood, taken approximately 60 weeks after starting pembrolizumab. The chain combines TRBV6-1 with TRBJ2-1, with a tentative D call TRBD2 (7 bases). Here the CDR3 DNA reads TGTGCCAGCAGACAGGGACTACCGAACAATGAGCAGTTCTTC. Translating it yields CASRQGLPNNEQFF.